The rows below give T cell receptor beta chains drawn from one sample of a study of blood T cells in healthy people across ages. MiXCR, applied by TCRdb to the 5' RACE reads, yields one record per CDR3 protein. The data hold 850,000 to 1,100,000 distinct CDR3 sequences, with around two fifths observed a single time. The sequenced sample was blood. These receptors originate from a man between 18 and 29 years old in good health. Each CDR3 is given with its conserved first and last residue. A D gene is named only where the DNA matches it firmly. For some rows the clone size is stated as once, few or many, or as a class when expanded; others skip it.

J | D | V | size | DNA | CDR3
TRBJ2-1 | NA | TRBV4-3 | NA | TGCGCCAGCAGCGGAGTCGCAGGGGCAGGCGTAATAGACAATGAGCAGTTCTTC | CASSGVAGAGVIDNEQFF
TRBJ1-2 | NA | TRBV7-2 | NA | TGTGCCAGCAGACTAGACAGCCCTGGGGGGGGCTACACCTTC | CASRLDSPGGGYTF
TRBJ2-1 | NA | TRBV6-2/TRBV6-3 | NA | TGTGCCAGCAGCGCTGCTTTGGGGGGCCCTACTTACTCCCACAATGAGCAGTTCTTC | CASSAALGGPTYSHNEQFF
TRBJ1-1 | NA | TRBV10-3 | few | TGTGCCATCAGTGAGTCGCTGCAGCCAAGCACTGAAGCTTTCTTT | CAISESLQPSTEAFF
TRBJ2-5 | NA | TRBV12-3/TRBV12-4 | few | TGTGCCAGCAGCCCGGACTCTGGGGAGACCCAGTACTTC | CASSPDSGETQYF
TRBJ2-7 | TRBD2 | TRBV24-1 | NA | TGTGCCACCAGTGATCTCGACAGGCTCCTTCCTATAGCGGGGGTACAGTACAATGAGCAGTACTTC | CATSDLDRLLPIAGVQYNEQYF
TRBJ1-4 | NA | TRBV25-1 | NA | TGTGCCAGCAGAGGTGGGGATGAAAAACTGTTTTTT | CASRGGDEKLFF
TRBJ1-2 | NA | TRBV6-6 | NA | TGTGCCAGCAGTTACTCGAATAGCCTTAACTATGGCTACACCTTC | CASSYSNSLNYGYTF
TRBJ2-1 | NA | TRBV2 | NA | TGTGCCACCACAGGGTCCCCCTACAATGAGCAGTTCTTC | CATTGSPYNEQFF
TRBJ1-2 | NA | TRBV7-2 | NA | TGTGCCAGCCGGGTCAGCTATGGCTACACCTTC | CASRVSYGYTF
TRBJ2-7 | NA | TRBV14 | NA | TGTGCCAACAGCACGGGGAACTACGAGCAGTACTTC | CANSTGNYEQYF
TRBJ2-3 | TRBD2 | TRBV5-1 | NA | TGCGCCAGCAGCTTGGCCTCGACGAGCGGGGGGGATAGTACAGATACGCAGTATTTT | CASSLASTSGGDSTDTQYF
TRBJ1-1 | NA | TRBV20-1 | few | TGCAGTGCTAATACAGGGTCCCCTGAAGCTTTCTTT | CSANTGSPEAFF
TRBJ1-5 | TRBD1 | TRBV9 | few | TGTGCCAGCAGCGTGACAGGGGACACCAATCAGCCCCAGCATTTT | CASSVTGDTNQPQHF
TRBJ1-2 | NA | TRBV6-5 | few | TGTGCCAGCAGCTCTAGTCGGGAGGGGGGCTACACCTTC | CASSSSREGGYTF
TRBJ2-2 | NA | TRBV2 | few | TGTGCCAGCGGTCGGCTCCCCAACACCGGGGAGCTGTTTTTT | CASGRLPNTGELFF
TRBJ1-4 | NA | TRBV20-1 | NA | TGCAGTGCTAGAGATCTCCAGGAAAAACTGTTTTTT | CSARDLQEKLFF
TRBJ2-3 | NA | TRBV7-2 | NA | TGTGCCAGCAGCAACCCGAGCACAGATACGCAGTATTTT | CASSNPSTDTQYF
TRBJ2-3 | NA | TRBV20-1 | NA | TGCAGTGCGGGCGCTCCGGGACCTCGCACAGATGCGCAGTATTTT | CSAGAPGPRTDAQYF
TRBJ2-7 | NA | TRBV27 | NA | TGTGCCAGCTCAAACCGGGGGTTCTCCTACGAGCAGTACTTC | CASSNRGFSYEQYF
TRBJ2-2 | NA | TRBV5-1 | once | TGCGCCGGCAGCTTGACCGTGGGTCCCGGGGAGCTGTTTTTT | CAGSLTVGPGELFF
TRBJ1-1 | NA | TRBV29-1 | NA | TGCAGCACTCGCCCCCAGGGCCCGAACACTGAAGCTTTCTTT | CSTRPQGPNTEAFF
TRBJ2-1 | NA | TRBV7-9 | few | TGTGCCAGCAGCTTAACCGGAATCTTCGCAGGGCAGTTCTTC | CASSLTGIFAGQFF
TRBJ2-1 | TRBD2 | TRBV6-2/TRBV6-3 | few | TGTGCCAGCAGCCCGGCGACTAGCGGGGCGTACAATGAGCAGTTCTTC | CASSPATSGAYNEQFF
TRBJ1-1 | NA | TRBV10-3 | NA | TGTGCCGTCAGTGAGAGCACTGAAGCTTTCTTT | CAVSESTEAFF
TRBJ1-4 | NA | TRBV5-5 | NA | TGTGCCAGCAGCTTGGGGGGAACCTCAAATGAAAAACTGTTTTTT | CASSLGGTSNEKLFF
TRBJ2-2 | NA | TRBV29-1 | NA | TGCAGCGCTTTCCGGGACGAAACCGGGGAGCTGTTTTTT | CSAFRDETGELFF
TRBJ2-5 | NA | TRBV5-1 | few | TGCGCCAGCAGCGTCCTTGGGGACCAAGAGACCCAGTACTTC | CASSVLGDQETQYF
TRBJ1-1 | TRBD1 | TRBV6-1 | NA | TGTGCCAGCAGTGAAAGCCCAGGGGGCGGAGATGAAGCTTTCTTT | CASSESPGGGDEAFF
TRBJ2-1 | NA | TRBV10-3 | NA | TGTGCCATCAGTGGGGAATTGGGACTTTACAATGAGCAGTTCTTC | CAISGELGLYNEQFF
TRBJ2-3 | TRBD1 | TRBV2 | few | TGTGCCACCCCAGGGGGCGCAGATACGCAGTATTTT | CATPGGADTQYF
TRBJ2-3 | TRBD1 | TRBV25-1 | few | TGTGCCAGCAGTGATACAGGGGATCCCACAGATACGCAGTATTTT | CASSDTGDPTDTQYF
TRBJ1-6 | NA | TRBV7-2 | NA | TGTGCCAGCAGCTCTTTAACGACCCGGGGCTCACCCCTCCACTTT | CASSSLTTRGSPLHF
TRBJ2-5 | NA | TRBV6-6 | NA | TGTGCCAGCAGTTACTCGAAAGAGGGGACCCAGTACTTC | CASSYSKEGTQYF
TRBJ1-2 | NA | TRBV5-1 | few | TGCGCCAGCAGCCAGGACCCTTACGTTGGCTATGGCTACACCTTC | CASSQDPYVGYGYTF
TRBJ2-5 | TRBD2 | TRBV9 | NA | TGTGCCAGCAGCACCGGACGGACTAGCTCGGAGGAGACCCAGTACTTC | CASSTGRTSSEETQYF
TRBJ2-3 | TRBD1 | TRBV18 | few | TGTGCCAGCTCCGAGACAGGGGAAAGTGCAGATACGCAGTATTTT | CASSETGESADTQYF
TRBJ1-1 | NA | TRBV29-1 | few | TGCAGCGTCCAATCAGGGGCGCGAAGGGGGGCTTTCTTT | CSVQSGARRGAFF
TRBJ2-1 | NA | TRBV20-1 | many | TGCAGTGCTCCCTCCCAGCGGGTCTCCTACAATGAGCAGTTCTTC | CSAPSQRVSYNEQFF
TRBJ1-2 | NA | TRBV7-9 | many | TGTGCCAGCAGCTCTTATAACTATGGCTACACCTTC | CASSSYNYGYTF
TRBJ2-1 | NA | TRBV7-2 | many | TGTGCCAGCAGCTCTCGGGACGGCGCCTCCTACAATGAGCAGTTCTTC | CASSSRDGASYNEQFF
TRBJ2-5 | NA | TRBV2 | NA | TGTGCCAGCAGTTATGGAACTAATAGGGAGACCCAGTACTTC | CASSYGTNRETQYF
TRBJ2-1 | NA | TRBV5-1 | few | TGCGCCAGCAGCTTACTCCCCAGGGGTAACTCCTACAATGAGCAGTTCTTC | CASSLLPRGNSYNEQFF
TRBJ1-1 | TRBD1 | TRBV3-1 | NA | TGTGCCAGCAGCCGAAGGTCGACAGGGGATTTTGGCCCGAAGGCTGAAGCTTTCTTT | CASSRRSTGDFGPKAEAFF
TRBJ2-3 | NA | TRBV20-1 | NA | TGCAGTGCAGTCCCTCCCAGCGATACGCAGTATTTT | CSAVPPSDTQYF
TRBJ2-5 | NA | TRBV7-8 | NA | TGTGCCAGCAGCTTATCTGCAGCCCAAGAGACCCAGTACTTC | CASSLSAAQETQYF
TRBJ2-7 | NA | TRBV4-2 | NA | TGTGCCAGCAGCCGAGGAGCGAATGAGCAGTACTTC | CASSRGANEQYF
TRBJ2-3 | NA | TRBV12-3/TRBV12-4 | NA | TGTGCCAGCAGTTTAGCCCAGTTCACAGATACGCAGTATTTT | CASSLAQFTDTQYF
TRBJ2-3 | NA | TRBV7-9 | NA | TGTGCCGGCAGCTTTGGCAACACAGATACGCAGTATTTT | CAGSFGNTDTQYF
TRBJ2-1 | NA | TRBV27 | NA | TGTGCCAGCAGTTTGGACAGTTGGAACAATGAGCAGTTCTTC | CASSLDSWNNEQFF
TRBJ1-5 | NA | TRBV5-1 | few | TGCGCCAGCAGCCCTGGGGCTGGGGAGCAGCCCCAGCATTTT | CASSPGAGEQPQHF
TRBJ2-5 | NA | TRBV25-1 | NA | TGTGCCAGCAGTGAATTCGCGTGGGGCAATGAGCAGTACTTC | CASSEFAWGNEQYF
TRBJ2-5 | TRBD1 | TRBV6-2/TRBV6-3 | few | TGTGCCAGCAGTTACCCAGGGACAGAAGAGACCCAGTACTTC | CASSYPGTEETQYF
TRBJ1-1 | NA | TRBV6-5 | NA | TGTGCCAGCAGTTACTCGACGAACACTGAAGCTTTCTTT | CASSYSTNTEAFF
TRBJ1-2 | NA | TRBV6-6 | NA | TGTGCCAGCAGCAACAGGGAAACTAACTATGGCTACACCTTC | CASSNRETNYGYTF
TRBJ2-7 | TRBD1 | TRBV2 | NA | TGTGCCAGCATGGGACAGGGCTTCTCCTACAAGCAGTACTTC | CASMGQGFSYKQYF
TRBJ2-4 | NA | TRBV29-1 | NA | TGCAGCGTTGCCAGTATAGGAGCCAAAAACATTCAGTACTTC | CSVASIGAKNIQYF
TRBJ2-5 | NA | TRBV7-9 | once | TGTGCCAGCAGCTCAGAAACAGGAGGATCAGAGACCCAGTACTTC | CASSSETGGSETQYF